The present entry profiles one T cell receptor beta chain with its context. The data were obtained in a study of cytomegalovirus exposure and HLA in healthy donors. Primers included in the PCR were 60 Vbeta and 13 Jbeta primers. Produced via immunoSEQ multiplex PCR; TCRdb's table is partial and in-frame only. The table has tens of thousands of clones, 82% seen once; the top ten hold approximately 3.6%. The CDR3 has 15 residues. Germline CDR1 and CDR2: SGDLS and YYNGEE. The V gene lost 3 bases and the J gene lost 1 base, with 12 bases spanning the gap. The sequencing sample was made of PBMCs. The receptor was isolated from a man in his fifties in good health and CMV-seronegative. The V and J genes are TRBV9 and TRBJ2-3, with D perhaps TRBD2 (5 bases). The CDR3 DNA reads TGTGCCAGCAGCGCCCTTAACGGGGGCACAGATACGCAGTATTTT. As protein: CASSALNGGTDTQYF.